A selection of T cell receptor beta chains follows, all from one sample in a study of T-cell reconstitution after alpha-beta-depleted transplantation in children. Each CDR3 protein gets one entry after TCRdb re-called the PCR reads with MiXCR. In the table there are more than 550,000 distinct CDR3 sequences, more than 9% of which are singletons. The input for sequencing was PBMCs from the stem cell graft donor, taken from the stem cell graft. The receptors here all came from a human donor who donated a stem cell graft to a child with acute myeloid leukemia. Both conserved end residues are part of each CDR3. D genes are given only for firm matches. Rows give clone size only sometimes, using once, few, many, or a class for an expanded clone.

>TRBJ1-1|.|.|TRBV19
TGTGCCAGTAGTATGGGGAAGAACACTGAAGCTTTCTTT
CASSMGKNTEAFF
>TRBJ1-1|few|.|TRBV5-1
TGCGCCAGCAGTTATACCAACAGACAGAACACTGAAGCTTTCTTT
CASSYTNRQNTEAFF
>TRBJ2-2|few|TRBD2|TRBV12-3/TRBV12-4
TGTGCCAGCAGTTTATGGGAGGGAGCGGTCACCGGGGAGCTGTTTTTT
CASSLWEGAVTGELFF
>TRBJ2-2|few|TRBD2|TRBV4-1
TGCGCCAGCAGCCAAAGAAGAGCGGGAGGAGGAACCGGGGAGCTGTTTTTT
CASSQRRAGGGTGELFF
>TRBJ1-1|.|TRBD1|TRBV5-5
TGTGCCAGCAGCTATGGACAGGGACGAGTGAACACTGAAGCTTTCTTT
CASSYGQGRVNTEAFF
>TRBJ2-5|many|TRBD1|TRBV29-1
TGCAGCGCAAGGGACAGGGGAGGGGAGACCCAGTACTTC
CSARDRGGETQYF
>TRBJ2-5|many|TRBD1|TRBV29-1
TGCAGCGTCGACAGGGTTTACCAAGAGACCCAGTACTTC
CSVDRVYQETQYF
>TRBJ2-7|.|.|TRBV29-1
TGCAGCGTGGTCTCAGCGAGATCCTACGAGCAGTACTTC
CSVVSARSYEQYF
>TRBJ2-2|.|TRBD2|TRBV9
TGTGCCAGCAGCGTTCTAGCGGGGCTAGACGTGGGTAGCACCGGGGAGCTGTTTTTT
CASSVLAGLDVGSTGELFF
>TRBJ2-1|few|TRBD2|TRBV29-1
TGCAGCGTTGTCGATCTTACACTAGCGGGAGATTTCTGGTTCTTC
CSVVDLTLAGDFWFF
>TRBJ2-5|.|TRBD1|TRBV20-1
TGCAGTGCTGACCGGGACAGGGGGCGCAAACTTCGAGAGACCCAGTACTTC
CSADRDRGRKLRETQYF
>TRBJ2-7|once|TRBD1|TRBV7-3
TGTGCCAGCAGCGCTACAGGGGCTCCTTCCTACGAGCAGTACTTC
CASSATGAPSYEQYF
>TRBJ2-4|many|.|TRBV28
TGTGCCAGCAGCGATTCGGGAGCAGGGGAGTCCAAAAACATTCAGTACTTC
CASSDSGAGESKNIQYF
>TRBJ2-7|.|.|TRBV12-3/TRBV12-4
TGTGCCAGCAGTTTAGACGAGACCTACGAGCAGTACTTC
CASSLDETYEQYF
>TRBJ2-3|many|.|TRBV7-3
TGTGCCAGCAGCTTAAATGGGGACACAGATACGCAGTATTTT
CASSLNGDTDTQYF
>TRBJ2-2|few|.|TRBV15
TGTGCCACCAGCAGAGAACGGCAGCCGACCGGGGAGCTGTTTTTT
CATSRERQPTGELFF
>TRBJ2-4|.|.|TRBV29-1
TGCAGCGTTGATGATCGGCGCGGCAAAAACATTCAGTACTTC
CSVDDRRGKNIQYF
>TRBJ1-2|few|.|TRBV12-3/TRBV12-4
TGTGCCAGCAGTCTTACCAGGGATGGCTACACCTTC
CASSLTRDGYTF
>TRBJ1-2|many|.|TRBV28
TGTGCCAGCAGTTTACAAGGGCTCTATGGCTACACCTTC
CASSLQGLYGYTF
>TRBJ2-7|.|.|TRBV6-2/TRBV6-3
TGTGCCAGCAGCGACCTTCCCTACGAGCAGTACTTC
CASSDLPYEQYF
>TRBJ1-3|few|.|TRBV30
TGTGCCTGGACTCCCAGGGGCAACACCATATATTTT
CAWTPRGNTIYF
>TRBJ1-5|.|.|TRBV20-1
TGCAGTGCTTGGGACAACAATAGCAATCAGCCCCAGCATTTT
CSAWDNNSNQPQHF
>TRBJ2-1|.|TRBD2|TRBV20-1
TGCAGTGCTAGAGAAGTGAGGACTAGCGGGCTGAGCTCCTACAATGAGCAGTTCTTC
CSAREVRTSGLSSYNEQFF
>TRBJ1-2|few|.|TRBV12-3/TRBV12-4
TGTGCCAGCAGACGGGGGGATAACTATGGCTACACCTTC
CASRRGDNYGYTF
>TRBJ2-3|many|TRBD2|TRBV3-1
TGTGCCAGCAGCCCAAGACTAGCGGGAGTCTCAGATACGCAGTATTTT
CASSPRLAGVSDTQYF
>TRBJ1-6|many|TRBD1|TRBV20-1
TGCAGTGCTAGAGGGTTGTGGACAGGAATTGAGAATTCACCCCTCCACTTT
CSARGLWTGIENSPLHF
>TRBJ2-7|many|.|TRBV7-9
TGTGCCAGCAGCTTCGCAGGGATCTACGAGCAGTACTTC
CASSFAGIYEQYF
>TRBJ2-7|few|.|TRBV4-3
TGCGCCAGCAGCCAAGATCTCGGGACCGGAGGGTACTTC
CASSQDLGTGGYF
>TRBJ2-2|many|.|TRBV20-1
TGCAGTGCTGTCCGTGGGCTAAACACCGGGGAGCTGTTTTTT
CSAVRGLNTGELFF
>TRBJ2-7|.|.|TRBV28
TGTGCCAGCATAGGTGAGCGGCAGTACTTC
CASIGERQYF
>TRBJ1-2|many|TRBD1|TRBV20-1
TGCAGTGCGGTGGGACAGGGGACGAGGGGCTACACCTTC
CSAVGQGTRGYTF
>TRBJ2-7|.|TRBD1|TRBV20-1
TGCAGTGCTTTGAACCGGGACAGGGTCCACGAGCAGTACTTC
CSALNRDRVHEQYF
>TRBJ2-7|many|.|TRBV29-1
TGCAGCGTTGAAGCGGGGGAGTTAACCTACGAGCAGTACTTC
CSVEAGELTYEQYF
>TRBJ2-1|many|.|TRBV11-1
TGTGCCAGCAGCAGGAAAAATGAGCAGTTCTTC
CASSRKNEQFF
>TRBJ1-1|few|.|TRBV6-2/TRBV6-3
TGTGCCAGCAGTTACTCGTTTGGGAGGGCGCGTGGCACTGAAGCTTTCTTT
CASSYSFGRARGTEAFF
>TRBJ2-7|.|TRBD1|TRBV27
TGTGCCAGCAGTTTATCGACAGGGGGTTCCTACGAGCAGTACTTC
CASSLSTGGSYEQYF
>TRBJ2-1|few|.|TRBV7-9
TGTGCCAGCAGCTCGTCCGGGACCCCCGGGGTCTTC
CASSSSGTPGVF
>TRBJ2-2|.|.|TRBV7-2
TGTGCCAGCAGTCGACAGGTCCCCACCAACACCGGGGAGCTGTTTTTT
CASSRQVPTNTGELFF
>TRBJ1-1|.|.|TRBV20-1
TGCAGTGCAGACCACCCAACGAACACTGAAGCTTTCTTT
CSADHPTNTEAFF
>TRBJ1-2|.|TRBD1|TRBV29-1
TGCAGCGTTGGCCGGACAGGGGGCGACTATGGCTACACCTTC
CSVGRTGGDYGYTF
>TRBJ2-7|.|.|TRBV5-1
TGCGCCAGCACCTTCGGTGACAGGCCCTACGAGCAGTACTTC
CASTFGDRPYEQYF
>TRBJ1-5|.|.|TRBV7-9
TGTGCCAGCAGCTTCGCCAGGGACCAGGGGCCCCAGCATTTT
CASSFARDQGPQHF
>TRBJ2-1|many|.|TRBV21-1
TGTGCCAGCAGGGGGACTAGCGGGAGGAAGGATGAGCAGTTCTTC
CASRGTSGRKDEQFF
>TRBJ2-5|few|TRBD2|TRBV3-1
TGTGCCAGCAGCCCCGGACTAGCGGGAGCGCGACAAGAGACCCAGTACTTC
CASSPGLAGARQETQYF
>TRBJ2-3|.|.|TRBV7-9
TGTGCCAGCAGCTCAGGGGCTAGCGGAGGGGCCACAGATACGCAGTATTTT
CASSSGASGGATDTQYF
>TRBJ1-2|.|TRBD1|TRBV6-5
TGTGCCAGCAGTTACTCCCGGACAGGAGGGGGCTACACCTTC
CASSYSRTGGGYTF
>TRBJ2-7|.|TRBD1|TRBV12-3/TRBV12-4
TGTGCCAGCAACCTCGGGACAGGGTCAAACGAGCAGTACTTC
CASNLGTGSNEQYF
>TRBJ1-5|many|.|TRBV20-1
TGCAGTGCGTTTCAAGGGATTCAGCCCCAGCATTTT
CSAFQGIQPQHF
>TRBJ1-1|few|.|TRBV7-2
TGTGCCAGCAGCTCTAACATCATCGGGGGCACTGAAGCTTTCTTT
CASSSNIIGGTEAFF
>TRBJ2-2|many|TRBD2|TRBV6-5
TGTGCCAGCAGTTACTCCGGACTAGCGGGACAAACCGGGGAGCTGTTTTTT
CASSYSGLAGQTGELFF
>TRBJ2-2|few|TRBD1|TRBV5-1
TGCGCCAGCAGGAGGGCCGGGACAGGGGGCGAAGGCACCGGGGAGCTGTTTTTT
CASRRAGTGGEGTGELFF
>TRBJ1-2|few|.|TRBV6-1
TGTGCCACCGAGGGGACGGACTATGGCTACACCTTC
CATEGTDYGYTF
>TRBJ2-7|few|.|TRBV7-2
TGTGCCAGCAGCTTACGTCAGTCTGGGGAGCAGTACTTC
CASSLRQSGEQYF
>TRBJ2-2|.|.|TRBV24-1
TGTGCCACCAGGCCTTCGGGGACCGGGGAGCTGTTTTTT
CATRPSGTGELFF
>TRBJ1-4|many|.|TRBV20-1
TGCAGTGTTAGGCCTCCTTGGGATGAAAAACTGTTTTTT
CSVRPPWDEKLFF
>TRBJ1-3|few|.|TRBV12-3/TRBV12-4
TGTGCCAGCAAGGAACAGAGCTCTGGAAACACCATATATTTT
CASKEQSSGNTIYF
>TRBJ2-1|.|.|TRBV7-9
TGTGCCAGCAGCTTAATTTCCGGCAGGGAAATCGATGAGCAGTTCTTC
CASSLISGREIDEQFF